The TCR beta chain described here comes from a study of T cells in Graves' hyperthyroidism and ophthalmopathy. The J segment lost 3 bases and the V segment lost 3 bases, leaving 2 bases of the junction unmatched. Germline V gene data show CDR1 as LNHDA and CDR2 as SQIVND (reference sequence). CDR3 length: 15 amino acids. It was RNA transcripts that yielded the amplified TCR beta CDR3 regions. The HTBI primer set was used in a first-round RT-PCR of the TCR CDR3. TCRdb called the multiplex PCR reads again in MiXCR, with one record for every CDR3 protein. The sample has around 600,000 distinct CDR3 sequences; less than 45% are singletons.

This TCR was sampled from an adult man with Graves' disease, either hyperthyroidism or ophthalmopathy (not recorded which). Sequenced: peripheral blood or thyroid tissue (not recorded which). V and J are TRBV19 and TRBJ1-5, with 10 positions matching TRBD1. The CDR3 coding sequence is TGTGCCAGTAGTATGGACAGGGGGAACAATCAGCCCCAGCATTTT. Encoded protein: CASSMDRGNNQPQHF.